This entry features one TCR beta chain sequence. This CDR3 is built from 13 residues. The V gene lost 1 base and the J gene lost 13 bases, with 16 bases spanning the gap. The V gene's germline CDR1 is LNHNV and CDR2 YYDKDF (reference sequence). The data derive from a study of shared clonotypes between healthy human individuals. The protocol was immunoSEQ multiplex PCR, while the TCRdb copy is restricted to in-frame clones and leaves out a portion. This table has some 2,400,000 clones, more than 90% appearing once. The genes are TRBV15 and TRBJ1-2; D gene ambiguous. The source material was naive CD4+ T cells sorted from blood. Described subset: CD45RA+ positively selected. The source of this sequence is a man younger than 35 in good health. CDR3: CATSRAFGERPTF. The CDR3 DNA reads as TGTGCCACCAGCAGAGCTTTCGGGGAGCGTCCCACCTTC.